This TCR beta chain was captured in a study of T cell changes during pregnancy in multiple sclerosis. Deletions cut 0 bases from V and 1 base from J, with 4 bases between. The CDR3 totals 13 residues. CDR1 and CDR2 from the germline V gene are SGDLS and YYNGEE. Using immunoSEQ multiplex PCR, the repertoire was profiled, and TCRdb retains in-frame clones only, with some absent. The table has around 30,000 clones, 85% to 95% seen once. This sample comprised CD4+ T cells from peripheral blood mononuclear cells, obtained in the second trimester of pregnancy. The V gene is TRBV9, the J gene TRBJ1-1; no reliable D call. The source is a female donor with multiple sclerosis, enrolled in a pregnancy study. The CDR3 sequence: CASSVAENTEAFF. DNA of the CDR3: TGTGCCAGCAGCGTAGCAGAGAACACTGAAGCTTTCTTT.